This passage covers 24 T cell receptor beta chains from one sample sequenced in a study of T cell changes during pregnancy in multiple sclerosis. Clones were read by immunoSEQ multiplex PCR, and TCRdb kept only the in-frame ones, dropping some. The sample yields over 60,000 clones, roughly 89% seen once. Sequencing was performed on peripheral blood, taken in the third trimester of pregnancy. The receptor set was obtained from a female donor in good health, enrolled as a control in a pregnancy study.

The chain combines TRBV7-2 with TRBJ1-1, with D tentatively TRBD1 (6 bases). The V and J ends lost 5 bases and 0 bases respectively, with 13 bases between them. Germline loops: CDR1 SGHTA, CDR2 FQGNSA. The CDR3 contains 15 residues. In DNA, the CDR3 is TGTGCCAGCAGCCCCCCGGGGGGCCTGAACACTGAAGCTTTCTTT. Amino acids: CASSPPGGLNTEAFF.

This clone was observed a single time. The rearrangement links TRBV5-1 to TRBJ1-1; perhaps TRBD1 as D (6 bases). The V gene's germline CDR1 is SGHRS and CDR2 YFSETQ. The CDR3 runs to 14 residues. The germline V and J ends were trimmed by 2 bases and 1 base, with 9 bases remaining between them. The CDR3 DNA is TGCGCCAGCAGCTTTATAGGGGGGAACACTGAAGCTTTCTTT. It specifies CASSFIGGNTEAFF.

This sequence joins TRBV5-6 and TRBJ1-3, with 9 bases lining up with TRBD1. The germline gives CDR1 SGHDT, CDR2 YYEEEE. The J segment lost 4 bases and the V segment lost 5 bases, leaving 10 bases of the junction unmatched. CDR3 length equals 16 residues. For the CDR3, the DNA is TGTGCCAGCAGTTCTACCGGGACAGGGTCCGGAAACACCATATATTTT. The encoded protein is CASSSTGTGSGNTIYF.

This clone has a single count. The chain joins TRBV5-6 to TRBJ2-1; D not resolved. Germline V gene data show CDR1 as SGHDT and CDR2 as YYEEEE. V lost 0 bases and J lost 11, with 6 bases in between. The CDR3 length is 11 residues. This CDR3 reads CASSLVRQQFF. The CDR3 coding sequence is TGTGCCAGCAGCTTGGTTCGTCAGCAGTTCTTC.

The rearrangement links TRBV2 to TRBJ1-2; D perhaps matches TRBD1 (6 bases). V was cut by 10 bases and J by 2 bases, with 11 bases left in between. CDR1 and CDR2 (germline): SNHLY, FYNNEI. The CDR3 runs 12 residues. The CDR3, as DNA: TGTGCCAAGGGGGACGGGAACTATGGCTACACCTTC. This sequence encodes CAKGDGNYGYTF.

The CDR3 DNA follows: TGTGCCACCAGCAGAGAAAGACAGGGGGCACGGGGCTACACCTTC. Protein product: CATSRERQGARGYTF. The V call is TRBV15, the J call TRBJ1-2, with 10 bases aligning to TRBD1. V shed 0 bases, J shed 8 bases, and the junction held 6 bases outside the gene matches. This CDR3 has 15 amino acids. Per the germline V gene, CDR1 is LNHNV and CDR2 is YYDKDF (reference sequence). Full variable domain (missing parts from reference TRBV15 and TRBJ1-2): DAMVIQNPRYQVTQFGKPVTLSCSQTLNHNVMYWYQQKSSQAPKLLFHYYDKDFNNEADTPDNFQSRRPNTSFCFLDIRSPGLGDTAMYLCATSRERQGARGYTFGSGTRLTVV.

This chain uses TRBV28 with TRBJ2-2; D gene uncertain. Germline V CDR1 and CDR2: MDHEN, SYDVKM. CDR3 length: 14 residues. V lost 4 bases, J lost 6 bases, and 12 bases lay in between. DNA for the CDR3: TGTGCCAGCAGTTCCACTCGGTCGCCCGGGGAGCTGTTTTTT. Translating it yields CASSSTRSPGELFF.

The chain links TRBV18 to TRBJ1-4; D is undetermined. Germline CDR1 KGHSH, CDR2 LQKENI. The V gene lost 6 bases and the J gene lost 0 bases, with 11 bases spanning the gap. The CDR3 spans 15 residues. In DNA, the CDR3 is TGTGCCAGCTCGCGAGACAAAGCAACTAATGAAAAACTGTTTTTT. Its protein is CASSRDKATNEKLFF.

The V call is TRBV14, the J call TRBJ2-5, with 13 bases lining up with TRBD2. V lost 1 base, J lost 4 bases, and 9 bases stayed unmatched. CDR3 length: 18 residues. The V gene's germline CDR1 is SGHDN and CDR2 FVKESK. CDR3 residues: CASSQAWTSGRNGETQYF. Written as DNA, the CDR3 is TGTGCCAGCAGCCAAGCCTGGACTAGCGGGAGAAATGGAGAGACCCAGTACTTC.

V is TRBV5-1 and J is TRBJ1-2; TRBD1 is a possible D gene (6 bases). The CDR3 is 16 amino acids. The germline V gene encodes CDR1 SGHRS and CDR2 YFSETQ. V lost 4 bases and J lost 0, with 16 bases in between. DNA for the CDR3: TGCGCCAGCAGCCCCCTGCAACAGGGAGCTAACTATGGCTACACCTTC. Translating gives CASSPLQQGANYGYTF.

V gene TRBV6-4 combines with J gene TRBJ1-2, with 8 bases that match TRBD1. The trim removed 0 bases at V and 5 bases at J, leaving 2 bases unmatched. The CDR3 has 14 residues. Germline CDR1 and CDR2: MRHNA and SNTAGT. CDR3 residues: CASSDSWTGYGYTF. In nucleotides, the CDR3 is TGTGCCAGCAGTGACTCCTGGACAGGGTATGGCTACACCTTC.

The gene calls are TRBV10-3 and TRBJ2-7; tentative D call: TRBD1 (6 bases). Germline CDR1 reads ENHRY; CDR2 reads SYGVKD. CDR3 size: 15 residues. Trimming took off 4 bases at V and 2 bases at J, with 15 bases between the two ends. The CDR3 DNA reads TGTGCCATCAGTGGAGAGGGGGAAAGCCCCTACGAGCAGTACTTC. This codes for CAISGEGESPYEQYF.

This chain uses TRBV7-2 with TRBJ1-2; D unresolved. Trimming took off 6 bases at V and 0 bases at J, with 11 bases between the two ends. Germline V lookup: CDR1 SGHTA, CDR2 FQGNSA. The CDR3 loop spans 14 amino acids. The CDR3 DNA reads as TGTGCCAGCAGAGCCGCAATGTCTAACTATGGCTACACCTTC. Its translation: CASRAAMSNYGYTF.

The gene calls are TRBV6-5 and TRBJ2-7, with TRBD1 matching 10 bases. Germline V gene sequence: CDR1 MNHEY, CDR2 SVGAGI. V lost 4 bases, J lost 3 bases, and 3 bases stayed unmatched. The CDR3 covers 14 residues. DNA for the CDR3: TGTGCCAGCAGTTCCCGGGACAGGGGCTACGAGCAGTACTTC. Amino acids: CASSSRDRGYEQYF.

This sequence joins TRBV4-1 and TRBJ2-4; weak D call: TRBD1 (6 bases). Germline V gene sequence: CDR1 MGHRA, CDR2 YSYEKL. V was clipped by 0 bases and J by 1 base, with 13 bases between them. This CDR3 contains 17 residues. The CDR3 spells CASSQEGMQGAKNIQYF. The CDR3 DNA is TGCGCCAGCAGCCAAGAAGGGATGCAGGGGGCCAAAAACATTCAGTACTTC.

The chain combines TRBV4-3 with TRBJ2-2; maybe TRBD1 (6 bases). CDR1 and CDR2 (germline): LGHNA, YSLEER. V gave up 3 bases and J gave up 6 bases, with 8 bases separating them. CDR3 length: 13 residues. This chain's CDR3 is CASSHRQAGELFF. The CDR3 region has the DNA TGCGCCAGCAGCCACCGACAGGCCGGGGAGCTGTTTTTT.

This chain joins TRBV6-5 and TRBJ1-1, with D unresolved. Trimming removed 5 bases at V and 4 bases at J, with 11 bases between. The CDR3 runs to 13 residues. Germline values: CDR1 MNHEY, CDR2 SVGAGI. The CDR3 coding sequence is TGTGCCAGCAGTCCCCGGGTGAGCACTGAAGCTTTCTTT. Protein sequence: CASSPRVSTEAFF.

CDR3 coding DNA: TGTGCCATCAGCCGGGACACTCGGCCTAACTATGGCTACACCTTC. Protein: CAISRDTRPNYGYTF. J is TRBJ1-2 and V is TRBV10-3; maybe TRBD1 (6 bases). Per the germline V gene, CDR1 is ENHRY and CDR2 is SYGVKD. Deletions cut 6 bases from V and 0 bases from J, with 14 bases between. The CDR3 loop spans 15 amino acids.

This chain uses TRBV5-8 with TRBJ1-5, with TRBD1 matching over 8 bases. CDR3 length: 15 residues. The germline CDR1 and CDR2 sequences are SGHTS and YDEGEE. V gave up 0 bases and J gave up 7 bases; unmatched junction bases: 6. CDR3 region: CASSLGAGGYQPQHF. Here the CDR3 DNA reads TGTGCCAGCAGCTTGGGGGCAGGGGGCTACCAGCCCCAGCATTTT.

This clone was seen a handful of times. The chain uses TRBV7-8 and TRBJ1-2; TRBD1 matches 7 bases. CDR3 length: 15 amino acids. CDR1 is SGHVS and CDR2 is FQNEAQ in the germline V gene. The trim removed 2 bases at V and 2 bases at J, leaving 5 bases unmatched. CDR3 protein: CASSLMAGGNYGYTF. CDR3 DNA sequence: TGTGCCAGCAGCTTAATGGCAGGGGGGAACTATGGCTACACCTTC.

The V call is TRBV5-1, the J call TRBJ2-7, with 13 positions matching TRBD2. Germline loops: CDR1 SGHRS, CDR2 YFSETQ. The V and J ends lost 1 base and 5 bases, in that order; junction bases with no gene match: 3. This CDR3 spans 15 amino acids. The CDR3 bases are TGCGCCAGCAGCTTGTGGGGGACTAGCGGGGACGAGCAGTACTTC. This sequence encodes CASSLWGTSGDEQYF.

The CDR3 spells CASSEQQGVPVGYTF. CDR3 bases: TGTGCCAGCAGTGAACAACAGGGGGTGCCGGTGGGCTACACCTTC. The V gene is TRBV25-1, the J gene TRBJ1-2; TRBD1 matches 8 bases. Trimming cost V 2 bases and J 8 bases; bases outside gene matches: 10. Per germline, CDR1 MGHDK and CDR2 SYGVNS. The CDR3 loop spans 15 amino acids.

The rearrangement links TRBV28 to TRBJ2-5; 9 bases fit TRBD1. V shed 5 bases, J shed 5 bases, and the junction held 12 bases outside the gene matches. The germline V gene encodes CDR1 MDHEN and CDR2 SYDVKM. The CDR3 has 16 amino acids. CDR3 amino acids: CASSANRDRAFETQYF. The CDR3 DNA reads as TGTGCCAGCAGTGCTAACCGGGACAGGGCTTTCGAGACCCAGTACTTC.

This chain connects TRBV12-5 to TRBJ1-1, with 7 nucleotides matching TRBD1. Germline-derived CDR1 and CDR2 are LGHNT and FRNRAP. CDR3 length: 16 amino acids. After removal of 6 bases from V and 0 bases from J, the junction contained 10 bases not matched to a gene. CDR3 sequence: CASGMQTGSMNTEAFF. The CDR3 nucleotides are TGTGCTAGTGGAATGCAGACAGGGTCCATGAACACTGAAGCTTTCTTT.